These T cell receptor beta chains were read from a single sample in a study of T cell responses to AZD1222 COVID-19 vaccine. Measured with immunoSEQ multiplex PCR; TCRdb has only the in-frame clones, and not every one. The data contain approximately 160,000 clones, around 91% of them seen just once; the ten biggest clones take up roughly 4.7%. Sequenced here: peripheral blood, sampled on day 0 of AZD1222 vaccination. Receptor source: an adult in good health. CDR3s include the opening cysteine and the closing phenylalanine or tryptophan. The D gene is left open where the match is weak. Part of the rows lack a size; the others show once, few, many or a class for expanded clones.

CDR3 DNA,CDR3 protein,J gene,V gene,D gene,clone size
TGTGCCAGCAGCCCCGGGACAGGGGCGAATCAGCCCCAGCATTTT,CASSPGTGANQPQHF,TRBJ1-5,TRBV7-8,TRBD1,-
TGTGCCAGCAGTGAAGGGGCAGGAAACACCATATATTTT,CASSEGAGNTIYF,TRBJ1-3,TRBV6-1,-,few
TGCGCCAGCAGCCAAACTAGAAGTCACCACGAGCAGTACTTC,CASSQTRSHHEQYF,TRBJ2-7,TRBV4-3,-,-
TGTGCCAGCGTTTCTCAGGGGAGAAGTACTGAAGCTTTCTTT,CASVSQGRSTEAFF,TRBJ1-1,TRBV4-2,-,-
TGTGCCAGTAGTATAGCCAGCTCTGGGGCCAACGTCCTGACTTTC,CASSIASSGANVLTF,TRBJ2-6,TRBV19,-,-
TGTGCCAGTAGACCCGACAGGACCTCCTACAATGAGCAGTTCTTC,CASRPDRTSYNEQFF,TRBJ2-1,TRBV19,-,-
TGTGCCAGCAGCTTAGGAGGGGGCCAAGAGACCCAGTACTTC,CASSLGGGQETQYF,TRBJ2-5,TRBV7-6,-,-
TGTGCCAGTAGTATACGGACAGCCTACGAGCAGTACTTC,CASSIRTAYEQYF,TRBJ2-7,TRBV19,-,-
TGTGCCAGCAGCTTTGGACAGGGGCGGGCCTACGAGCAGTACTTC,CASSFGQGRAYEQYF,TRBJ2-7,TRBV7-3,TRBD1,-
TGCGCCAGCAGCAATAACTATGGCTACACCTTC,CASSNNYGYTF,TRBJ1-2,TRBV5-1,-,-
TGTGCCAGCAGTCCCCTCCCCGGGACAGGGGATTACGAGCAGTACTTC,CASSPLPGTGDYEQYF,TRBJ2-7,TRBV28,TRBD1,-
TGTGCCAGCAGCTCAATAGGGACAGGGACCTACGAGCAGTACTTC,CASSSIGTGTYEQYF,TRBJ2-7,TRBV7-2,TRBD1,-
TGTGCCAGCAGCCCCGTTTCCCGGCAGAGGGACGAGCAGTACTTC,CASSPVSRQRDEQYF,TRBJ2-7,TRBV5-6,-,-
TGTGCCTGGAGTAAGATGACAGGGACCAGCTCCTATAATTCACCCCTCCACTTT,CAWSKMTGTSSYNSPLHF,TRBJ1-6,TRBV30,TRBD1,few
TGTGCCAGCTCACAGGGACAGGACAATCAGCCCCAGCATTTT,CASSQGQDNQPQHF,TRBJ1-5,TRBV18,TRBD1,-
TGTGCCTGGAGTAAGCTAGGGTTCGATGAGCAGTTCTTC,CAWSKLGFDEQFF,TRBJ2-1,TRBV30,-,-
TGTGCCTGGAGTGCGGGACTCGGAGAGACCCAGTACTTC,CAWSAGLGETQYF,TRBJ2-5,TRBV30,-,-
TGTGCCAGCAGTTTCAGGTTGACTAAGACAGGCCATGGCTACACCTTC,CASSFRLTKTGHGYTF,TRBJ1-2,TRBV28,-,-
TGTGCCAGCAGCCTTTTGGGGGAGATAGGGTATGGCTACACCTTC,CASSLLGEIGYGYTF,TRBJ1-2,TRBV5-6,-,-
TGTGCCAGCAGCTTGGCGGGCGGGGAGCAGTACTTC,CASSLAGGEQYF,TRBJ2-7,TRBV5-6,-,-
TGTGCCAGCATAGCGGGAGGAACCTACGAGCAGTACTTC,CASIAGGTYEQYF,TRBJ2-7,TRBV6-5,TRBD2,-
TGTGCCAGCAGCCTAGGACTAGAAGAAAACATTCAGTACTTC,CASSLGLEENIQYF,TRBJ2-4,TRBV5-6,TRBD2,-
TGTGCCAGCAGCCGCCTACTAGGACGAGGGGAGACCCAGTACTTC,CASSRLLGRGETQYF,TRBJ2-5,TRBV14,-,once
TGTGCCAGCTCAGGGACTACCATTGAGACGCAGTATTTT,CASSGTTIETQYF,TRBJ2-3,TRBV2,TRBD2,-
TGTGCCAGCAGTCCGACTACCCCCGGGACAGGGAGGCTCGAGCAGTACTTC,CASSPTTPGTGRLEQYF,TRBJ2-7,TRBV28,TRBD1,-
TGTGCCAGCAGTACGCCTGGTCTCCCAGATACGCAGTATTTT,CASSTPGLPDTQYF,TRBJ2-3,TRBV27,-,-
TGTGCCAGCAGCCAAGAGACGGGAGTCGACACCGGGGAGCTGTTTTTT,CASSQETGVDTGELFF,TRBJ2-2,TRBV14,-,few
TGTGCCAGCAAGGGGGCCAATGAGCAGTTCTTC,CASKGANEQFF,TRBJ2-1,TRBV27,TRBD1,-
TGTGCCAGCAGCTTATACCAGGGACGGGATGAAGCTTTCTTT,CASSLYQGRDEAFF,TRBJ1-1,TRBV7-9,-,-
TGCGCCAGCAGCCCCATTGGCTATGGCTACACCTTC,CASSPIGYGYTF,TRBJ1-2,TRBV5-1,-,-
TGTGCCAGCAGCGTAGCTGGGAGCCCCTCCTATGGCTACACCTTC,CASSVAGSPSYGYTF,TRBJ1-2,TRBV9,-,-
TGTGCCAGCAACCGTGCGGCGGGATCCTACGAGCAGTACTTC,CASNRAAGSYEQYF,TRBJ2-7,TRBV6-5,-,-
TGTGCCAGCAGTTTAAAGGCCGGCGGCACAGATACGCAGTATTTT,CASSLKAGGTDTQYF,TRBJ2-3,TRBV28,-,-
TGTGCCAGCAGCCCCTCGCTGCGGGGTTATTACAATGAGCAGTTCTTC,CASSPSLRGYYNEQFF,TRBJ2-1,TRBV3-1/TRBV3-2,-,-
TGTGCCAGCAGCCCCCAAGGGCGAGCGGGAGATTGGGATACGCAGTATTTT,CASSPQGRAGDWDTQYF,TRBJ2-3,TRBV7-9,TRBD2,-
TGTGCCAGCAGTGGGCCCTCCGGCGGGGGTTACAATGAGCAGTTCTTC,CASSGPSGGGYNEQFF,TRBJ2-1,TRBV4-2,TRBD2,-
TGTGCCAGCAGCTTGGCCCCGGGACAGGGATCCTACGAGCAGTACTTC,CASSLAPGQGSYEQYF,TRBJ2-7,TRBV5-4,TRBD1,-
TGTGCCAGCAGTACTCCACAGGGGCCCCTTATGAACACTGAAGCTTTCTTT,CASSTPQGPLMNTEAFF,TRBJ1-1,TRBV28,TRBD1,once
TGTGCCACCAGTGACGGACAGGGAACGCCTGGGGCCAACGTCCTGACTTTC,CATSDGQGTPGANVLTF,TRBJ2-6,TRBV24-1,TRBD1,-
TGTGCCAGCAGCCAAGGACTAGGGGACTACGAGCAGTACTTC,CASSQGLGDYEQYF,TRBJ2-7,TRBV4-2,-,-
TGTGCCATCAGTGAGTCTAAGAGTTTAGGGGCGAACACTGAAGCTTTCTTT,CAISESKSLGANTEAFF,TRBJ1-1,TRBV10-3,-,-
TGCGCCAGCAGCCATGCGATAGCGGGAGCGGGCACCGGGGAGCTGTTTTTT,CASSHAIAGAGTGELFF,TRBJ2-2,TRBV4-3,TRBD2,-
TGTGCCAGCAGTGAAGTTTCCCCCGGAGATACGCAGTATTTT,CASSEVSPGDTQYF,TRBJ2-3,TRBV2,-,-
TGCGCCAGCAGCCCTCCGTGGCTAGCGGACTACAATGAGCAGTTCTTC,CASSPPWLADYNEQFF,TRBJ2-1,TRBV5-1,TRBD2,-
TGTGCCAGCAAAGAACTAGCGGGAGACACCGGGGAGCTGTTTTTT,CASKELAGDTGELFF,TRBJ2-2,TRBV6-4,TRBD2,-
TGTGCCACCAGCAGACCCGGGACAGGAAAAAACATTCAGTACTTC,CATSRPGTGKNIQYF,TRBJ2-4,TRBV15,TRBD1,-
TGCAGTGTCGACGAAAACGGAGGGTACTTC,CSVDENGGYF,TRBJ2-7,TRBV20-1,-,once
TGTGCCTGGAGATCGTACGGGGGATGGAAGGGGATCACTGAAGCTTTCTTT,CAWRSYGGWKGITEAFF,TRBJ1-1,TRBV30,-,-
TGTGCCAGTAGTATACGGCCAGGGTTTTGGACGGCTAATGAAAAACTGTTTTTT,CASSIRPGFWTANEKLFF,TRBJ1-4,TRBV19,-,few
TGTGCCAGCAGTTCCCCAAATCAGCCCCAGCATTTT,CASSSPNQPQHF,TRBJ1-5,TRBV6-5,-,-
TGTGCCAGCAGCTACAGGCCGAACCCCTACGAGCAGTACTTC,CASSYRPNPYEQYF,TRBJ2-7,TRBV5-6,-,-
TGTGCCAGCAGGAATAACAATGAGCAGTTCTTC,CASRNNNEQFF,TRBJ2-1,TRBV6-5,-,-
TGTGCCAGCAGTGGAGCGTCCCGCTACGAGCAGTACTTC,CASSGASRYEQYF,TRBJ2-7,TRBV6-6,-,once
TGTGCCAGTAGTATCCAGACAGGGGGCAATCAGCCCCAGCATTTT,CASSIQTGGNQPQHF,TRBJ1-5,TRBV19,TRBD1,-
TGTGCCAGTGGGAAGGTGAACACTGAAGCTTTCTTT,CASGKVNTEAFF,TRBJ1-1,TRBV2,-,-
TGTGCCACCAGCAGACAGCTTAACTACGAGCAGTACTTC,CATSRQLNYEQYF,TRBJ2-7,TRBV15,-,-
TGCGCCAGCAGTGAGGACGAACCCGGGACAGGGGGTTTTAGGCCCCAGCATTTT,CASSEDEPGTGGFRPQHF,TRBJ1-5,TRBV10-1,TRBD1,-
TGTGCCAGCAGTAAATCATCCATGGAGGCCGAGACCCAGTACTTC,CASSKSSMEAETQYF,TRBJ2-5,TRBV6-2/TRBV6-3,-,-
TGTGCCAGCAGCGGAACCCCGGCGGGAAACACCATATATTTT,CASSGTPAGNTIYF,TRBJ1-3,TRBV9,-,-
TGTGCCAGCAGTAAATCCGGGAGTCGCACCCAAGAGACCCAGTACTTC,CASSKSGSRTQETQYF,TRBJ2-5,TRBV28,-,-